The 11 T cell receptor beta chains below all came from one sample that was sequenced in a study of T-cell memory formation after mild COVID-19. TCRdb re-called the 5' RACE reads through MiXCR, storing one row per CDR3 protein. The sample includes around 140,000 distinct CDR3 sequences, roughly 6.2% of them seen just once. The source material was PBMCs or a T cell subset sorted from them (not recorded which). Receptors originate from an adult woman who had mild COVID-19 (a few samples of this study predate the infection). Cell type and time point are not known.

J is TRBJ2-1 and V is TRBV4-1; unclear D gene. V was clipped by 4 bases and J by 4 bases, with 11 bases between them. Germline V gene data show CDR1 as MGHRA and CDR2 as YSYEKL. The CDR3 totals 14 residues. The CDR3 sequence is CASSPPVRYNEQFF. In nucleotides, the CDR3 is TGCGCCAGCAGCCCGCCGGTGAGATACAATGAGCAGTTCTTC.

This clonotype was picked up many times. This rearrangement joins TRBV5-1 to TRBJ2-2; D might be TRBD2 (6 bases). The V end was cut by 0 bases, the J end by 10 bases, with 10 bases between. CDR3 length equals 13 residues. Germline CDR1 is SGHRS and CDR2 is YFSETQ. CDR3 residues: CASSLVGGTELFF. DNA for the CDR3: TGCGCCAGCAGCTTGGTAGGAGGGACGGAGCTGTTTTTT.

This clonotype has at least ten counts. The genes are TRBV21-1 and TRBJ2-4; the table assigns TRBD1, which was not confirmed against the DNA. TRBV21-1 is a documented pseudogene. This CDR3 is 16 amino acids long. This CDR3 reads CASSKDRESAKNIQYF. CDR3 bases: TGTGCCAGCAGCAAAGACCGGGAATCGGCCAAAAACATTCAGTACTTC.

This clonotype showed up just a few times. The chain carries TRBV24-1 and TRBJ1-1; D may be TRBD1 (6 bases). The CDR3 totals 16 residues. With 7 bases removed from V and 1 base from J, the gap between germline ends came to 18 bases. The germline V gene has CDR1 KGHDR and CDR2 SFDVKD. CDR3 sequence (DNA): TGTGCCACCAGCCCAGGGGCCCCGGTTTCGAACACTGAAGCTTTCTTT. This gives the protein CATSPGAPVSNTEAFF.

This clonotype has a handful of counts. This chain joins TRBV7-9 and TRBJ2-7; 8 bases match TRBD1. V trimming: 1 base; J trimming: 7 bases; junction bases outside the gene matches: 9. The CDR3 length is 15 residues. The germline CDR1 and CDR2 sequences are SEHNR and FQNEAQ (reference sequence). CDR3 protein: CASSLVSGTGREQYF. Written as DNA, the CDR3 is TGTGCCAGCAGCTTAGTCTCCGGGACAGGTCGAGAGCAGTACTTC.

There are a few counts of this clonotype. This chain joins TRBV9 and TRBJ1-2, with D perhaps TRBD1 (5 bases). There are 16 residues in the CDR3. V dropped 4 bases and J dropped 1 base, with 17 bases sitting between them. Germline V gene lookup returns CDR1 SGDLS and CDR2 YYNGEE. The CDR3 bases are TGTGCCAGCAGCCCCACCCCGGGACCGCTTAACTATGGCTACACCTTC. Translating it yields CASSPTPGPLNYGYTF.

The chain combines TRBV5-6 with TRBJ2-2; D remains ambiguous. The CDR3 has 12 residues. Deletions cut 7 bases from V and 4 bases from J, with 8 bases between. Germline V lookup: CDR1 SGHDT, CDR2 YYEEEE. The CDR3 is CASHRGTGELFF. CDR3 DNA: TGTGCCAGCCACAGAGGCACCGGGGAGCTGTTTTTT. Using reference TRBV5-6 and TRBJ2-2 for the parts outside the CDR3, the full variable domain is DAGVTQSPTHLIKTRGQQVTLRCSPKSGHDTVSWYQQALGQGPQFIFQYYEEEERQRGNFPDRFSGHQFPNYSSELNVNALLLGDSALYLCASHRGTGELFFGEGSRLTVL.

This clonotype was observed a handful of times. CDR3 in DNA: TGTGCCAGCAGCCAAGAAAGGGCAGTTGGGGCCCCGACAGATACGCAGTATTTT. Translation: CASSQERAVGAPTDTQYF. This chain connects TRBV4-2 to TRBJ2-3; D perhaps matches TRBD1 (5 bases). V lost 0 bases and J 3 bases, leaving 19 bases between the germline ends. From germline, CDR1 is LGHNA and CDR2 YNFKEQ. The CDR3 sequence is 18 residues long.

In this sample, this clonotype turned up many times. CDR3 sequence: CASSFGGVNSPLHF. As DNA, the CDR3 is TGTGCCAGCAGCTTCGGAGGGGTCAATTCACCCCTCCACTTT. The V call is TRBV7-3, the J call TRBJ1-6; D possibly corresponds to TRBD1 (5 bases). There are 14 residues in the CDR3. In germline, CDR1 is SGHTA, CDR2 FQGTGA. V was pared by 3 bases and J by 7 bases, with 10 bases between.

J is TRBJ2-2 and V is TRBV7-6; the D gene is possibly TRBD2 (7 bases). CDR1 SGHVS and CDR2 FNYEAQ come from the germline V gene. The V end lost 5 bases, the J end lost 1 base, and 11 bases lay between the germline ends. CDR3 size: 15 residues. Here the CDR3 DNA reads TGTGCCAGCAGCCCGCGGGGGCAGAACACCGGGGAGCTGTTTTTT. This translates into CASSPRGQNTGELFF.

This clonotype was seen a few times. V gene TRBV2 combines with J gene TRBJ2-1; 9 bases agree with TRBD2. The germline CDR1 and CDR2 sequences are SNHLY and FYNNEI. The CDR3 loop spans 19 amino acids. With 6 bases clipped from V and 0 bases from J, the junction kept 15 bases outside the gene matches. As DNA, the CDR3 is TGTGCCAGCAGGGCCGGGGGAAGCGGGGGGCCGAGCTCCTACAATGAGCAGTTCTTC. Translated, it gives CASRAGGSGGPSSYNEQFF. The entire variable domain, with the rest obtained from reference TRBV2 and TRBJ2-1, is as follows: EPEVTQTPSHQVTQMGQEVILRCVPISNHLYFYWYRQILGQKVEFLVSFYNNEISEKSEIFDDQFSVERPDGSNFTLKIRSTKLEDSAMYFCASRAGGSGGPSSYNEQFFGPGTRLTVL.